This T cell receptor beta chain was sequenced in a study of T cell responses to AZD1222 COVID-19 vaccine (dated by TCRdb to the early 2020s). Background on the whole study: TCR sequencing was performed for roughly 240 trial participants, of whom 207 were given two doses of AZD1222 and about 25 were given two doses of MenACWY control vaccine. Trial participants were enrolled by age into 18-55, 56-69 and 70-plus year subgroups, with roughly 160, 29 and 62 TCR-sequenced participants respectively.

In light of the paper, this sample's time point label describes: about 28 days (+/-7) after the second vaccine dose. AZD1222 recipients with second doses at about 4 weeks or about 12 weeks were pooled, because spike-specific TCR depth and breadth did not differ between schedules. The vaccinee samples were drawn from two UK trials, COV001 and COV002, one of which was a single-blind randomized controlled phase 2/3 trial testing AZD1222 (ChAdOx1 nCoV-19) in healthy adults. For TCRbeta chain sequencing, PBMC samples were collected from trial participants at day 0 and at day 28 after the second dose. The CDR3 regions of human TCRbeta chains were subjected to immunosequencing. In the authors' own workflow: Repertoire TCRs were checked for matches against a reference library of SARS-CoV-2-specific TCRs that had been generated using the MIRA antigen-specificity platform. Breadth was defined as the fraction of unique TCRs that were SARS-CoV-2-associated. Depth was defined as the fraction of total T cells that were SARS-CoV-2-associated. Using the MIRA data, each spike-specific TCR was mapped to the spike region that the TCR reacts to and placed in a CD4 or CD8 class. Log10-transformed breadth and depth values were compared by one-way ANOVA with Sidak's multiple comparisons tests. This immuneACCESS table, as held by TCRdb, lists in-frame sequences with V and J called but not all clones. Of the missing ones, under half trace to an unresolved V gene in checked studies; the others have no known cause. D and trimming were read from the DNA, whereas the V and J calls and clone size are those reported in that table. Recorded for this sample are 130,000 to 150,000 clones; approximately 90% of them occurred a single time. Less than 2.5% of the sample belongs to the ten largest clones.

With regard to this clone: It has no known antigen specificity. Base quality data are lacking; no much larger clone is found one base away.

What the work shows at the level of the full study, not this receptor alone: Conclusions about previously exposed vaccinees were limited because only six or seven AZD1222 recipients were SARS-CoV-2 seropositive at baseline. Most participants were white British and females outnumbered males, and the authors suggested that clonal diversity may have been underestimated. Because no day 14 peak-response samples were available, the repertoires could be characterized only after the peak T cell response. In the small 56-69-year group, the increase in depth fell short of significance, most likely because of low power. The whole spike protein was spanned by vaccine-associated CD4 TCRs, and dominant responses were seen in regions 160-218 and 743-854. After two AZD1222 doses, both the breadth and the depth of spike-specific TCRs were significantly higher than at day 0 and than in MenACWY recipients. Epitopes outside the regions mutated in the B.1.351 and B.1.1.7 variants were reportedly recognized by nearly half of the unique spike-specific TCRs.

The sample was peripheral blood, taken 28 days after the second AZD1222 dose. This sequence was found in an adult who received the AZD1222 COVID-19 vaccine.

CDR3 region: CASSQVPATHGNSPLHF. The DNA is as follows: TGTGCCAGCAGCCAAGTGCCAGCCACCCATGGAAATTCACCCCTCCACTTT. The receptor chain draws on TRBV4-2 and TRBJ1-6, with no reliable assignment of the D segment. Including the terminal cysteine and phenylalanine, the CDR3 comprises 17 residues. The sequence is cut down to CDR3 DNA, 51 bases in frame from base 1. The germline V gene encodes CDR1 LGHNA and CDR2 YNFKEQ. V lost 1 base and J lost 7 bases; the stretch between them is 17 bases long.